What follows are 8 T cell receptor beta chains derived from one specimen sequenced in a study of prognosis after radiotherapy for stage I lung cancer. Multiplex PCR in two rounds served to amplify TCR beta CDR3 from genomic DNA. Amplification during the initial PCR round employed primers specific to each TRBV and TRBJ gene. TCRdb fed the multiplex PCR reads into MiXCR, producing one record per CDR3 protein. The sample lists under 30,000 distinct CDR3 sequences, approximately 31% occurring once. This sample comprised PBMCs, obtained before or after stereotactic body radiation therapy (not recorded which). These receptors were taken from a donor aged 50 or older with non-small cell lung cancer.

The chain has TRBV11-2 and TRBJ1-6, with 7 bases that match TRBD1. Germline CDR1 and CDR2: SGHAT and FQNNGV. The CDR3 sequence is 15 residues long. J lost 2 bases, V lost 8 bases, and 6 bases had no gene match. CDR3 in amino acids: CASLRGQTYNSPLHF. In nucleotides, the CDR3 is TGTGCCAGCTTAAGGGGACAGACCTATAATTCACCCCTCCACTTT.

This chain links TRBV4-2 with TRBJ2-1; 10 bases are shared with TRBD2. The CDR3 has 14 residues. Germline V CDR1 and CDR2: LGHNA, YNFKEQ. The ends lost 5 bases at V and 7 bases at J; junction bases unmatched: 5. This CDR3 is CASSKRTSGNEQFF. Here the CDR3 DNA reads TGTGCCAGCAGCAAGAGGACTAGCGGTAATGAGCAGTTCTTC.

This clonotype was seen many times. J is TRBJ1-1 and V is TRBV3-1; D unclear. V lost 3 bases and J 1 base, leaving 3 bases between the germline ends. The CDR3 has 12 residues. The V gene's germline CDR1 is LGHDT and CDR2 YNNKEL (reference sequence). CDR3 nucleotide sequence: TGTGCCAGCAGCCACGCGAACACTGAAGCTTTCTTT. It translates to CASSHANTEAFF. Using reference TRBV3-1 and TRBJ1-1 for the parts outside the CDR3, the full variable domain is DTAVSQTPKYLVTQMGNDKSIKCEQNLGHDTMYWYKQDSKKFLKIMFSYNNKELIINETVPNRFSPKSPDKAHLNLHINSLELGDSAVYFCASSHANTEAFFGQGTRLTVV.

The sample holds many counts of this clonotype. Here the CDR3 reads CASSLLSSSNEKLFF. The CDR3 region has the DNA TGCGCCAGCAGCTTGCTATCCTCAAGTAATGAAAAACTGTTTTTT. The chain recombines TRBV5-1 with TRBJ1-4; D ambiguous. Trimming cost V 1 base and J 4 bases, with 11 bases left between them. Germline loops: CDR1 SGHRS, CDR2 YFSETQ. The CDR3 is 15 residues long.

About this clonotype: This may be a read error: a much more frequent sequence differs by one nucleotide. The genes are TRBV6-2 or TRBV6-3 and TRBJ2-1, with 10 bases that match TRBD2. Unmatched junction bases numbered 10, after V lost 5 bases and J lost 6 bases. From germline, CDR1 is MNHEY and CDR2 SVGEGT. The CDR3 loop spans 16 amino acids. As DNA, the CDR3 is TGTGCCAGCAGTCGACTAGCGGGCAACACTTCCAATGAGCAGTTCTTC. Translation gives CASSRLAGNTSNEQFF.

A remark on this clonotype: Given the absence of the conserved phenylalanine or tryptophan at the CDR3 end, a read error is likely. The DNA is omitted, as the CDR3 cannot be located on it reliably, and the CDR3 follows TCRdb's listing. The CDR3 protein is CASTRGANSPLHS. This chain connects TRBV6-1 to TRBJ1-6; the table's TRBD1 call for D was not verified on the DNA. The CDR3 spans 13 residues, counting both ends. From germline, CDR1 is MNHNS and CDR2 SASEGT.

The table lists this clonotype with many counts. The CDR3 DNA follows: TGCAGTGCGGGACAGGTCTATAGCAATCAGCCCCAGCATTTT. The encoded protein is CSAGQVYSNQPQHF. The chain is built from TRBV20-1 and TRBJ1-5; TRBD1 aligns across 8 bases. Germline CDR1 and CDR2: DFQATT and SNEGSKA (reference sequence). J gave up 0 bases and V 6 bases, and 4 bases lay outside the gene matches. The CDR3 length is 14 residues.

Note on this clonotype: This probably arose from a read error, given a far larger clone one base away. V usage is TRBV7-2 and J usage is TRBJ2-5, with 10 bases fitting TRBD2. Judging by the DNA end, TRBJ2-1 fits better; the J call may be wrong. CDR1 SGHTA and CDR2 FQGNSA come from the germline V gene. The CDR3 is 15 amino acids. Here the CDR3 reads CASSLVRSGRYEQFF. CDR3 bases: TGTGCCAGCAGCTTAGTGCGTAGCGGGAGGTATGAGCAGTTCTTC.